This paragraph covers one TCR beta chain sequence. Germline-derived CDR1 and CDR2 are MGHRA and YSYEKL. V was pared by 6 bases and J by 0 bases, with 2 bases of the junction left unmatched. CDR3 length equals 14 residues. This sample stems from a study of blood T cell repertoires in COVID-19. Some clones are missing from TCRdb's copy, which holds only in-frame ones; the method was immunoSEQ multiplex PCR. Here the sample spans about 63,000 clones, about 80% being singletons. This chain connects TRBV4-1 to TRBJ2-1; 7 bases align to TRBD2. The source is a human donor in a cohort sampled during active COVID-19. Sequencing used peripheral blood. The CDR3 spells CASRRTSSYNEQFF. CDR3 in DNA: TGCGCCAGCAGAAGGACTAGCTCCTACAATGAGCAGTTCTTC.